The T cell receptor beta chain under discussion was sequenced for a study of T cells in Graves' hyperthyroidism and ophthalmopathy (dated by TCRdb to between 2018 and 2020). Describing the broader study: Peripheral blood samples were taken at initial diagnosis, before any treatment was given. An independent validation cohort of around 19 hyperthyroidism patients and about 15 patients who later progressed to ophthalmopathy tested prospective prediction of ophthalmopathy. To identify TCR V-J signatures that set the groups apart, the researchers used a discovery cohort of about a hundred patients, made up of roughly 40 with Graves' ophthalmopathy and 55 to 65 with stable Graves' hyperthyroidism. After sampling, hyperthyroidism patients received methimazole starting at 30 mg daily, and ophthalmopathy patients received high-dose intravenous methylprednisolone. For training and testing, the approximately 97 patients in the discovery cohort were randomly divided in a 7:3 ratio. In addition, the study compared T-cell repertoires in thyroid tissue and in blood from roughly 6 Graves' hyperthyroidism patients. According to the paper, TCR Vbeta CDR3 sequencing was carried out on approximately 140 peripheral blood samples, which came from 40 to 45 ophthalmopathy, 75 or so hyperthyroidism and some 17 progressor patients.

Points the paper makes about the study in general: No statistical method was used to fix the sample size in advance, and group allocation was not hidden from the investigators. Most expanded thyroid clonotypes (frequency above 0.001) were also detected in blood, a finding suggesting that blood repertoires may reflect thyroid immune responses. A 13 V-J signature model separated ophthalmopathy from stable hyperthyroidism, with about 90% sensitivity and about 81% specificity in cross-validation and 80%/75% in testing. In validation, the model predicted progression to ophthalmopathy with 55% to 71% sensitivity and roughly 75% specificity, a median of about 6 months before onset.

Amplification of TCR beta CDR3 regions was carried out from RNA transcripts. The first round of RT-PCR for the TCR CDR3 was performed with the HTBI primer set and the Qiagen OneStep RT-PCR kit. Libraries were constructed in a second round of multiplex PCR, after which size selection and purification were carried out. Sequencing of the libraries was done on an Illumina HiSeq2000 using paired-end 100 bp reads. The paper's data handling went like this. SOAPnuke was used to process the raw data, with reads discarded if the reads contained adapters or uncalled bases, had a mean Phred below 15, or lacked an exact constant-primer or identifier match. COPE v1.2.5 was used to merge the high-quality paired reads, and each unique nucleotide sequence was defined as a clonotype. MiTCR v1.1 was used to align clonotypes to the IMGT TRBV, TRBD and TRBJ reference segments. The analysis included only V-J combinations with a frequency above 0.0001, which together covered approximately 99% of the repertoires. The TCS score was defined as F50 (clonal expansion) divided by E x V (chaos), with BLOSUM62-based TCRdist calculated between CDR3 peptides within each V-J. Welch's t-statistics and random forest reduced 514 V-J features to 13, which were used in a naive Bayes classifier (R e1071). Starting from the raw public reads, TCRdb applied fastp trimming at Q25, assembled clones with MiXCR and retained in-frame beta chains. Rows matching on CDR3 protein sequence are summarized as one entry with the most common DNA and genes. TCRdb's processing, not the authors', yielded these V and J calls. In this sample the table shows hundreds of thousands of distinct CDR3 sequences, about 15% of which occur a single time. Roughly a tenth of the sample is taken by the ten largest.

This clonotype showed up many times. Which antigen it targets is not known. Nothing much larger sits one base from this clone, and base qualities are not available. From cysteine to phenylalanine, the CDR3 is 15 amino acids long. Kept here is only the CDR3 DNA, which spans 45 bases and is read in frame from base 1. As encoded in the germline V gene (reference sequence), CDR1 is SEHNR while CDR2 is FQNEAQ. V loses 2 bases at its end and J loses 4 bases; junction bases beyond the gene matches: 7. Graves' hyperthyroidism was defined as stable when no progression to ophthalmopathy occurred over 18 months of follow-up. Hyperthyroidism patients were newly diagnosed, with disease duration under 2 months, and aged 18 to 65 years. Exclusion was applied to patients with uncontrolled infections, other autoimmune diseases, pregnancy or lactation. Diagnoses relied on clinical symptoms, serum thyroxine and TRAb, thyroid ultrasound and orbital computed tomography. PBMCs were isolated from approximately 10 ml of fresh peripheral blood by Ficoll-Paque density gradient centrifugation. Trizol reagent was used to extract total RNA, and RNA quality was then checked on an Agilent 2100 Bioanalyzer.

Input material: blood. The chain joins TRBV7-9 to TRBJ2-7, with 8 middle bases fitting TRBD2. This TCR derives from a young woman with Graves' hyperthyroidism. CDR3 protein: CASSLTGAGAYEQYF. The DNA reads TGTGCCAGCAGCTTAACTGGAGCGGGAGCATACGAGCAGTACTTC.